The TCR beta chain under discussion was sequenced for a study of blood T cell repertoires in COVID-19. TCRdb's copy holds only in-frame clones and misses some; the assay was immunoSEQ multiplex PCR. The sample holds around 250,000 clones, around 90% seen once. The CDR3 is 14 residues long. Germline CDR1 is SGHNT and CDR2 is YYREEE (reference sequence). Trimming removed 4 bases from V and 6 bases from J; junction bases left unmatched: 6. The sequenced material came from peripheral blood. This receptor was taken from a woman aged 55-75 years with COVID-19, enrolled during active disease. This chain connects TRBV5-4 to TRBJ1-5, with 8 bases identical to TRBD1. For the CDR3, the DNA is TGTGCCAGCAGCGCGGACAGGGAAGGTCAGCCCCAGCATTTT. It translates to CASSADREGQPQHF.